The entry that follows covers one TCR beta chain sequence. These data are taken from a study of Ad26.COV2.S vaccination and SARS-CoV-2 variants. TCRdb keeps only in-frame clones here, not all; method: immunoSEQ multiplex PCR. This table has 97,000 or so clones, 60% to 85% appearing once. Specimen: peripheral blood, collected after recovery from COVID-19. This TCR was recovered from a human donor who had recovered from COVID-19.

The CDR3 DNA sequence: TGTGCCTGGACCACGCCAGGCGTCCCGAACACCGGGGAGCTGTTTTTT. Translated: CAWTTPGVPNTGELFF. The J gene is TRBJ2-2, the V gene TRBV30, with unresolved D. V lost 4 bases, J lost 0 bases, and 15 bases lay in between. There are 16 residues in the CDR3. Germline values: CDR1 GTSNPN, CDR2 SVGIG (reference sequence). Supplemented by reference TRBV30 and TRBJ2-2, the full variable domain reads SQTIHQWPATLVQPVGSPLSLECTVEGTSNPNLYWYRQAAGRGLQLLFYSVGIGQISSEVPQNLSASRPQDRQFILSSKKLLLSDSGFYLCAWTTPGVPNTGELFFGEGSRLTVL.